The subject of this entry is one T cell receptor (beta chain). What it recognizes is unknown. Sequencing ends 3 residues short of the CDR3 end; the germline J gene provides the rest. Germline lookup yields CDR1 SGHVS and CDR2 FQNEAQ. V shed 4 bases, J shed 7 bases, and the junction held 14 bases outside the gene matches. CDR3 size: 17 residues. These data originate in a study of T cells in women clearing cervical HPV infection. The data were produced by immunoSEQ multiplex PCR, yet TCRdb's version contains in-frame clones alone and is incomplete. In total, the table holds around 23,000 clones. Study results and limitations: A classifier using richness and V gene abundances reached an AUC of 0.83.

HPV was found by MY09/MY11 PCR and dot-blot genotyping. The sample comprised blood buffy coat. V is TRBV7-8 and J is TRBJ2-5; 11 bases are shared with TRBD2. This receptor was taken from a woman between 18 and 75 years old with a cervical HPV16 infection that either progressed to CIN3+ or cleared (not recorded which). Partial CDR3 DNA: TGTGCCAGCAGCTCTTCGACCGGGACTAGCGGAGGCGGGACC. This encodes CASSSSTGTSGGGT. The full CDR3 protein is CASSSSTGTSGGGTQYF.